This T cell receptor (beta chain) was recorded in a study of shared clonotypes between healthy human individuals. TCRdb keeps only in-frame clones here, not all; method: immunoSEQ multiplex PCR. The sample consists of about 480,000 clones, almost 80% of them appearing once. Source material: PBMCs. The sequence derives from a middle-aged woman in good health. Some clones in this sample may be carry-over from other donors' samples.

The chain's CDR3 is CASSSGTGGFDNEQFF. In DNA form, the CDR3 reads TGTGCCAGCAGCTCGGGGACCGGGGGGTTCGACAATGAGCAGTTCTTC. This chain links TRBV5-4 with TRBJ2-1, with TRBD2 matching 7 bases. Germline V gene data show CDR1 as SGHNT and CDR2 as YYREEE (reference sequence). The CDR3 totals 16 residues. Unmatched junction bases numbered 11, after V lost 3 bases and J lost 5 bases.